The clone carrying this TCR beta chain was seen a few times. This sample is part of a study of control samples from healthy donors and cancer patients. Some clones are missing from TCRdb's copy, which holds only in-frame ones; the method was immunoSEQ multiplex PCR. This sample carries over 60,000 clones, roughly 85% of them seen once, and the ten largest clones take 4.5% to 6%. V was pared by 2 bases and J by 1 base, with 12 bases between. This CDR3 region has 15 residues. Germline-derived CDR1 and CDR2 are SGHDT and YYEEEE. This receptor was taken from a man between 40 and 49 years old in good health. The sample comprised blood. J is TRBJ1-1 and V is TRBV5-6; D is uncertain. Written as DNA, the CDR3 is TGTGCCAGCAGCTTAATCGGGCGGGGGAACACTGAAGCTTTCTTT. Translated, it gives CASSLIGRGNTEAFF.